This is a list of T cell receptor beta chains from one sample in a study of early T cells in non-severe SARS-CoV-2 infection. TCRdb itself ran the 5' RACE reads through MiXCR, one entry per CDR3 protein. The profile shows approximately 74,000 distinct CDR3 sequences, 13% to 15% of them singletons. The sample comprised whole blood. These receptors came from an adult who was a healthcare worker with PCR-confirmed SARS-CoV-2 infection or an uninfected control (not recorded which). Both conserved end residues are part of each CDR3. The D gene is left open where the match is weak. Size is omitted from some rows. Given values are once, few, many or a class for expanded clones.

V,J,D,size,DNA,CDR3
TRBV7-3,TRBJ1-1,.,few,TGTGCCAGCAGCTTAGATATGACGGACCACACTGAAGCTTTCTTT,CASSLDMTDHTEAFF
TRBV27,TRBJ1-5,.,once,TGTGCCAGCAGTTTATCGATCCGGGTCGGCACTCAGCCCCAGCATTTT,CASSLSIRVGTQPQHF
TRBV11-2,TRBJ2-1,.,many,TGTGCCAGCAGCTTAGGCGCCTACAATGAGCAGTTCTTC,CASSLGAYNEQFF
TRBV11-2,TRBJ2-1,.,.,TGTGCCAGCAGCCCCGGGACTCAGCAGTTCTTC,CASSPGTQQFF
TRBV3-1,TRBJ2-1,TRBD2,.,TGTGCCAGCAGCATAGCGGGGGACTACAATGAGCAGTTCTTC,CASSIAGDYNEQFF
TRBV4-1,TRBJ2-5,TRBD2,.,TGCGCCAGCAGCCCCGGGCTAGCGGGGGAGGAGACCCAGTACTTC,CASSPGLAGEETQYF
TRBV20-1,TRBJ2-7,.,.,TGCAGTGCTAGAGATTTTGCGGACTCAGTAGGAGAGCAGTACTTC,CSARDFADSVGEQYF
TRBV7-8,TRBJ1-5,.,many,TGTGCCAGCACCCCGAGCCCCAATCAGCCCCAGCATTTT,CASTPSPNQPQHF
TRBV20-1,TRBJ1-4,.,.,TGCAGTGCAATCGGGGGCGCGGCTAATGAAAAACTGTTTTTT,CSAIGGAANEKLFF
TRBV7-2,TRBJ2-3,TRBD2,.,TGTGCCAGCAGCGAAATTCTAGCGGGGGCCACAGATACGCAGTATTTT,CASSEILAGATDTQYF
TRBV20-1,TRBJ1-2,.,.,TGCAGTGCTAGTTACGGGGGCATACCCTATGGCTACACCTTC,CSASYGGIPYGYTF
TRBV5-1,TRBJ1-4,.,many,TGCGCCAGCAGCCCGGGACGACTCTCGGGTAATGAAAAACTGTTTTTT,CASSPGRLSGNEKLFF
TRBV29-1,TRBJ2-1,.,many,TGCAGCGTTGAAGGTTCCGACAGGCCCTACAATGAGCAGTTCTTC,CSVEGSDRPYNEQFF
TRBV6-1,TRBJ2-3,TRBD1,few,TGTGCCAGCAGGGACAGGAGGACTAGCACAGATACGCAGTATTTT,CASRDRRTSTDTQYF
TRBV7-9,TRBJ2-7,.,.,TGTGCCAGCAGCCCACAGCCTCTCTACGAGCAGTACTTC,CASSPQPLYEQYF
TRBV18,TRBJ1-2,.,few,TGTGCCAGCTCACCATGGCCCCCAGTCGAGGGGGACTATGGCTACACCTTC,CASSPWPPVEGDYGYTF
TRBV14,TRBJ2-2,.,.,TGTGCCAGCAGCCAGCGAGCCGCGAACACCGGGGAGCTGTTTTTT,CASSQRAANTGELFF
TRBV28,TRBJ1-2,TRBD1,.,TGTGCCAGCAGGGACGGGACAGTAACCCCCTATGGCTACACCTTC,CASRDGTVTPYGYTF
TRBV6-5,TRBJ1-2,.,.,TGTGCCAGCGGATTCCCTGCACGGGGGAGGAATGGCTACACCTTC,CASGFPARGRNGYTF
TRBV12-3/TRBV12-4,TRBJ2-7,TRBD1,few,TGTGCCAGCAGTTCCGGGACAGGGCGTATCTACGAGCAGTACTTC,CASSSGTGRIYEQYF
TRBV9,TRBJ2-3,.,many,TGTGCCAGCAGCGTAGGTCCCAGCACAGATACGCAGTATTTT,CASSVGPSTDTQYF
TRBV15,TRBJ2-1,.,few,TGTGCCACCAGCAGAGATACGGCCTACAATGAGCAGTTCTTC,CATSRDTAYNEQFF
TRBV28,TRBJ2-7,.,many,TGTGCCAGCAGTTTAAGTTTCCGCGAGCAGTACTTC,CASSLSFREQYF
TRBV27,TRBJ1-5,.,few,TGTGCCAGCAGTTCGCTCCGGGGGCCATATAGCAATCAGCCCCAGCATTTT,CASSSLRGPYSNQPQHF
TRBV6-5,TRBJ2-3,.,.,TGTGCCAGCAGTACCTTGTGGGGGTACACAGATACGCAGTATTTT,CASSTLWGYTDTQYF
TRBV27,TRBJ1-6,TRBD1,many,TGTGCCAGCAGTTGGGACAGGGGTTCACCCCTCCACTTT,CASSWDRGSPLHF
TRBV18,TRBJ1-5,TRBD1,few,TGTGCCAGCTCACTGGTACAGGGGCGCAATCAGCCCCAGCATTTT,CASSLVQGRNQPQHF
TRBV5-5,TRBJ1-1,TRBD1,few,TGTGCCAGCAGCTTGCTAACGCAGGGGGCTTGGGCTTTCTTT,CASSLLTQGAWAFF
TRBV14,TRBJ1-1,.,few,TGTGCCAGCAGCCAAGAACGGGACTCTCAGAGGGGAGCTTTCTTT,CASSQERDSQRGAFF
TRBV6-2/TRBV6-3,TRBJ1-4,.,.,TGTGCCAGCAGACGGGACGCAACTAATGAAAAACTGTTTTTT,CASRRDATNEKLFF
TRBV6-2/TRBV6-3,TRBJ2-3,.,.,TGTGCCAGCAGTCTACCTAGACTCAGCACAGATACGCAGTATTTT,CASSLPRLSTDTQYF
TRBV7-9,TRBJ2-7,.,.,TGTGCCAGCAGCTCCAACAGGGTCCGTGGCTACGAGCAGTACTTC,CASSSNRVRGYEQYF
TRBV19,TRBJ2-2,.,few,TGTGCCAGTCGACTGGGGGGGGAGCTGTTTTTT,CASRLGGELFF
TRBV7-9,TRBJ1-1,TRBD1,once,TGTGTCAGCAGCTTAGCCCGACAGGGGAAGACGGCTGAAGCTTTCTTT,CVSSLARQGKTAEAFF
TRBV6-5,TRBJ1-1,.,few,TGTGCCAGCAGTTACGGGGTAGAGAACACTGAAGCTTTCTTT,CASSYGVENTEAFF
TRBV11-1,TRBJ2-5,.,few,TGTGCCAGCAGCTCGCGCGGGTCCTTCCAAGAGACCCAGTACTTC,CASSSRGSFQETQYF
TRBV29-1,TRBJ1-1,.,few,TGCAGCGTTGCGTCAGTCGGTGACACTGAAGCTTTCTTT,CSVASVGDTEAFF
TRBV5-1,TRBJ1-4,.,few,TGCGCCAGCAGCTTGGATGGCCCTCCGACTAATGAAAAACTGTTTTTT,CASSLDGPPTNEKLFF
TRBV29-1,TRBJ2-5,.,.,TGCAGCGTTGAAGATCTTAGGGGCAGAAAAGAGACCCAGTACTTC,CSVEDLRGRKETQYF
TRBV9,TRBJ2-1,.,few,TGTGCCAGCAGCCCGGGGAGTGGACTACCCCAGGGGCAGTTCTTC,CASSPGSGLPQGQFF
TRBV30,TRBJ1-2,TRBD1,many,TGTGCCTGGAGTCCCGGGACAGGGGGCGAGTTCTATGGCTACACCTTC,CAWSPGTGGEFYGYTF
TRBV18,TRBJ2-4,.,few,TGTGCCAGCTCACCAAATTTTGACGAGGTACTGGCCAAAAACATTCAGTACTTC,CASSPNFDEVLAKNIQYF
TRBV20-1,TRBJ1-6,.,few,TGCAGTGCTATGGTTTTTCGTGGGGCTAACCTTGGGTCACCCCTCCACTTT,CSAMVFRGANLGSPLHF
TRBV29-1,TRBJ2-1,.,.,TGCAGCGTTGATGAAGGGTACACGGGTAATGAGCAGTTCTTC,CSVDEGYTGNEQFF
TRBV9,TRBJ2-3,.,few,TGTGCCAGCAGCCCCGGACACGGTAGCACAGATACGCAGTATTTT,CASSPGHGSTDTQYF
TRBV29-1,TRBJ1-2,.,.,TGCAGCGTTGTAGGTCCCCGGACAGAGATCCTCTATGGCTACACCTTC,CSVVGPRTEILYGYTF
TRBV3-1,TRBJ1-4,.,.,TGTGCCAGCAGCGAACGGGGTGAAAAACTGTTTTTT,CASSERGEKLFF
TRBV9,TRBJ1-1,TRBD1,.,TGTGCCAGCAGCGGACAGGGAATTGGGACTGAAGCTTTCTTT,CASSGQGIGTEAFF
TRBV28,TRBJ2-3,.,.,TGTGCCAGCAAGAGTCAGGGGTTGCGCACAGATACGCAGTATTTT,CASKSQGLRTDTQYF
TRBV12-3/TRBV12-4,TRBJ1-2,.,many,TGTGCCAGCAGTTTGATTGGAACGTGGGGCTACACCTTC,CASSLIGTWGYTF
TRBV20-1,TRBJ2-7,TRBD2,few,TGCAGTTGTTTGGGGGAACTAGCGGCTGACGAGCAGTACTTC,CSCLGELAADEQYF
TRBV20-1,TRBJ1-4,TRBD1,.,TGCAGTGCTTGGACAGGCGCAACTAATGAAAAACTGTTTTTT,CSAWTGATNEKLFF